These T cell receptor beta chains were read from a single sample in a study of T cells in tumors after PD-1 blockade. This table comes from immunoSEQ multiplex PCR, and its TCRdb copy is limited to in-frame clones, with some not included. Of approximately 60,000 clones detected, about four fifths appear once; the ten largest clones hold about an eighth. The input for sequencing was PBMCs, taken before anti-PD-1 treatment. Source of these receptors: a human donor with basal cell carcinoma. Both conserved end residues are part of each CDR3. Each record gives: V gene, clone size, J gene, D gene, CDR3 length, CDR3 DNA, CDR3 protein. D genes are given only for firm matches. Clone size is shown for a subset of rows, as once, few, many or a class of expanded clone.

>TRBV11-3|-|TRBJ2-2|-|13
TGTGCCAGCAGCTTTGGGTTTACCGGGGAGCTGTTTTTT
CASSFGFTGELFF
>TRBV5-1|-|TRBJ2-6|TRBD1|17
TGCGCCAGCAGCTGGGACAGGGGTACCGAAGGGGCCAACGTCCTGACTTTC
CASSWDRGTEGANVLTF
>TRBV6-2/TRBV6-3|-|TRBJ1-4|-|11
TGTGCCAGCAGTTGGAGTGAAAAACTGTTTTTT
CASSWSEKLFF
>TRBV7-8|-|TRBJ1-5|-|13
TGTGCCAGCAGCTTAGCGCTCGACCAGCCCCAGCATTTT
CASSLALDQPQHF
>TRBV19|-|TRBJ2-6|TRBD1|19
TGTGCCAGTAGTCGAGGGTTTAGGACAGGGGTAACGGGGGCCAACGTCCTGACTTTC
CASSRGFRTGVTGANVLTF
>TRBV27|few|TRBJ1-5|TRBD1|15
TGTGCCAGCAGTCGCGGGACAGGGAGTAGTCAGCCCCAGCATTTT
CASSRGTGSSQPQHF
>TRBV7-3|-|TRBJ1-5|-|13
TGTGCCAGCAGCTTTGATAGCAATCAGCCCCAGCATTTT
CASSFDSNQPQHF
>TRBV2|few|TRBJ2-7|-|11
TGTGCCAGCAGGCGATCCTACGAGCAGTACTTC
CASRRSYEQYF
>TRBV2|-|TRBJ2-3|-|15
TGTGCCAGCAGTGAGAACAGGAGAAGCACAGATACGCAGTATTTT
CASSENRRSTDTQYF
>TRBV6-6|-|TRBJ2-7|-|13
TGTGCCAGCAGTCTATCCCCACAATGGGAGCAGTACTTC
CASSLSPQWEQYF
>TRBV3-1/TRBV3-2|-|TRBJ2-5|TRBD1|21
TGTGCCAGCAGCCTGACGAAGAGACGGACAGGGACCTTAAGGTACCAAGAGACCCAGTACTTC
CASSLTKRRTGTLRYQETQYF
>TRBV5-1|-|TRBJ2-2|-|15
TGCGCCAGCAGCGTTCCGGTCCCGAACACCGGGGAGCTGTTTTTT
CASSVPVPNTGELFF
>TRBV7-9|once|TRBJ2-3|-|14
TGTGCCAGCAGAACGGCGGGGCGCACAGATACGCAGTATTTT
CASRTAGRTDTQYF
>TRBV3-1/TRBV3-2|-|TRBJ1-1|TRBD1|14
TGTGCCAGCAACTACAGGGGCTCGAACACTGAAGCTTTCTTT
CASNYRGSNTEAFF
>TRBV30|-|TRBJ1-2|TRBD1|13
TGTGCCTGGAGGCGGGACAGGCCCTATGGCTACACCTTC
CAWRRDRPYGYTF
>TRBV30|-|TRBJ2-5|-|12
TGTGCCTGGAGCGAAACCCAAGAGACCCAGTACTTC
CAWSETQETQYF
>TRBV7-8|few|TRBJ1-5|TRBD1|17
TGTGCCAGCAGCTTAGACGGCAGGGGGTCAAGCAATCAGCCCCAGCATTTT
CASSLDGRGSSNQPQHF
>TRBV5-8|once|TRBJ1-6|-|15
TGTGCCAGCAGCCTTGGACAGAACCAGAATTCACCCCTCCACTTT
CASSLGQNQNSPLHF
>TRBV18|-|TRBJ1-4|-|13
TGTGCCAGCTCACCTATCGAGAATGAAAAACTGTTTTTT
CASSPIENEKLFF
>TRBV6-4|-|TRBJ2-3|TRBD2|15
TGTGCCAGCAGTCCGACTAGCGAGGCGACAGATACGCAGTATTTT
CASSPTSEATDTQYF
>TRBV27|-|TRBJ2-7|-|15
TGTGCCAGCAGCCAAACAGGGTTACAATACTACGAGCAGTACTTC
CASSQTGLQYYEQYF
>TRBV6-5|-|TRBJ1-1|-|12
TGTGCCAGCAGTTTCGCCCAGGGTGAGGCTTTCTTT
CASSFAQGEAFF
>TRBV6-5|-|TRBJ1-6|-|14
TGTGCCATCTCGACCCGTAACCAGAATTCACCCCTCCACTTT
CAISTRNQNSPLHF
>TRBV14|-|TRBJ2-2|-|16
TGTGCCAGCAGCCAAGATTCAACAGCAAGGACCGGGGAGCTGTTTTTT
CASSQDSTARTGELFF
>TRBV6-4|-|TRBJ1-5|-|14
TGTGCTCGGCGTGGTGGGGTACAGTATCAGCCCCAGCATTTT
CARRGGVQYQPQHF
>TRBV12-5|once|TRBJ2-7|-|12
TGTGCTAGTGGCTCTGGTACAGGCGAGCAGTACTTC
CASGSGTGEQYF
>TRBV20-1|-|TRBJ2-3|TRBD1|14
TGCAGTGCTAGTGACAGGGGGCGCACAGATACGCAGTATTTT
CSASDRGRTDTQYF
>TRBV5-8|-|TRBJ1-2|-|12
TGTGCCAGCAGCCCGGGTAATTTTGGCTACACCTTC
CASSPGNFGYTF
>TRBV6-5|-|TRBJ1-1|-|13
TGTGCCAGCAGTTTGGGGGTAAACACTGAAGCTTTCTTT
CASSLGVNTEAFF
>TRBV6-1|few|TRBJ1-2|TRBD1|16
TGTGCCAGCAGTGAAGTAGGCCGGGGGGACAGCTATGGCTACACCTTC
CASSEVGRGDSYGYTF
>TRBV27|-|TRBJ1-2|-|13
TGTGCCAGCAGTGGACGGCGCACACGGGGCTACACCTTC
CASSGRRTRGYTF
>TRBV14|-|TRBJ2-2|-|18
TGTGCCAGCAGCCAAGATCCGGTGGGGAGCGTCGGGACCGGGGAGCTGTTTTTT
CASSQDPVGSVGTGELFF
>TRBV7-2|-|TRBJ2-5|-|14
TGTGCCAGCAGCTACGGGGGAGGGGGTGAGACCCAGTACTTC
CASSYGGGGETQYF
>TRBV27|-|TRBJ2-3|-|15
TGTGCCAGCAGTCCTACACTACTCCCCACAGATACGCAGTATTTT
CASSPTLLPTDTQYF
>TRBV12-3/TRBV12-4|-|TRBJ2-3|-|11
TGTGCCAGCAGTTTCGGCGGTACGCAGTATTTT
CASSFGGTQYF
>TRBV19|-|TRBJ2-1|TRBD2|15
TGTGCCAGTAGGATACAGACTAGCCACAACACAGAGCAGTTCTTC
CASRIQTSHNTEQFF
>TRBV15|-|TRBJ2-1|TRBD2|16
TGTGCCACCAGCAGAGGGAGCGGGGGGCCCTACAATGAGCAGTTCTTC
CATSRGSGGPYNEQFF
>TRBV18|-|TRBJ2-3|-|14
TGTGCCAGCTCACCACCGTCCCGCACAGATACGCAGTATTTT
CASSPPSRTDTQYF
>TRBV30|-|TRBJ1-2|-|12
TGTGCCTGGAGCGGTGCCGGCGGTGGCTACACCTTC
CAWSGAGGGYTF
>TRBV30|-|TRBJ1-2|-|14
TGTGCCTGGAGTGTTAGGCAGGCAAACTATGGCTACACCTTC
CAWSVRQANYGYTF
>TRBV30|-|TRBJ1-1|-|12
TGTGCCTGGAGTGTACAGGGAGCTGAAGCTTTCTTT
CAWSVQGAEAFF